Each of the 3 T cell receptor beta chains below was sequenced from the same sample in a study of T cell responses to AZD1222 COVID-19 vaccine. Method: immunoSEQ multiplex PCR; TCRdb's copy keeps in-frame clones and lacks some. The sample has 150,000 to 200,000 clones; 85% to 90% are singletons. The sequences come from peripheral blood, collected on day 0 of AZD1222 vaccination. These receptors originate from an adult in good health.

Concerning this clone: One junction end disagrees with the germline gene, perhaps due to a read error. The chain joins TRBV28 to TRBJ1-5, with TRBD1 matching over 7 bases. CDR3 length: 14 amino acids. Germline assignment: CDR1 MDHEN and CDR2 SYDVKM. The CDR3 here is CASSLVGGKQPQHF. In DNA form, the CDR3 reads TGTGCCAGCAGTTTAGTAGGGGGCAAACAGCCCCAGCATTTT. The complete variable domain, with remaining parts taken from reference TRBV28 and TRBJ1-5, reads DVKVTQSSRYLVKRTGEKVFLECVQDMDHENMFWYRQDPGLGLRLIYFSYDVKMKEKGDIPEGYSVSREKKERFSLILESASTNQTSMYLCASSLVGGKQPQHFGDGTRLSIL.

The chain couples TRBV11-2 to TRBJ2-1; D is possibly TRBD2 (7 bases). Trimming shortened V by 1 base and J by 12 bases, and 25 bases separated the two germline ends. Germline V lookup: CDR1 SGHAT, CDR2 FQNNGV. This CDR3 contains 17 residues. The CDR3 DNA follows: TGTGCCAGCAGCTTAGTTCGGCGGGAGTCGGGGACACGGGGGCAGTTCTTC. Amino acids: CASSLVRRESGTRGQFF.

V is TRBV18 and J is TRBJ1-1; TRBD1 matches 7 bases. Per the germline V gene, CDR1 is KGHSH and CDR2 is LQKENI. The CDR3 is made up of 15 amino acids. J lost 6 bases, V lost 1 base, and 8 bases had no gene match. The CDR3 reads CASSPHRGVWPEAFF. In nucleotides, the CDR3 is TGTGCCAGCTCACCACACAGGGGTGTTTGGCCTGAAGCTTTCTTT.